This TCR beta chain stems from a study of cytomegalovirus exposure and HLA in healthy donors. Broader study findings: TRBV6-2, TRBV6-3 and other indistinguishable V segments were excluded. In an earlier analysis, in 587 donors, most V segments appeared productive either ~87% or ~30% of the time.

This CDR3 spans 16 amino acids. Germline V gene lookup returns CDR1 LNHDA and CDR2 SQIVND (reference sequence). V gave up 3 bases and J gave up 5 bases; unmatched junction bases: 12. 13 Jbeta primers and 60 Vbeta primers were used for the PCR. Measured with immunoSEQ multiplex PCR; TCRdb has only the in-frame clones, and not every one. The repertoire consists of 150,000 to 200,000 clones, with 70% to 80% occurring once and the leading ten covering 0.95% to 1.5%. All the people who gave samples were healthy bone marrow donors. Of note for this clone: Antigen specificity is unknown.

Material: PBMCs. The receptor comes from a woman in her 50s in good health and CMV-seronegative. This chain uses TRBV19 with TRBJ2-5, with TRBD2 matching over 7 bases. The DNA for the CDR3 is TGTGCCAGTAGTATGTGGGCGGGAGCACCGGGTGAGACCCAGTACTTC. It codes for CASSMWAGAPGETQYF.